Following are 10 T cell receptor beta chains from one sample sequenced in a study of T cell responses to AZD1222 COVID-19 vaccine. Clones were read by immunoSEQ multiplex PCR, and TCRdb kept only the in-frame ones, dropping some. The sample yields over 50,000 clones, about 81% seen once. The material sequenced was peripheral blood, taken 28 days after the second AZD1222 dose. The origin of the receptors is an adult who received the AZD1222 COVID-19 vaccine.

The chain is built from TRBV6-5 and TRBJ2-7; tentatively, D is TRBD1 (6 bases). With 10 bases removed from V and 3 bases from J, the gap between germline ends came to 13 bases. Germline CDR1 MNHEY, CDR2 SVGAGI. There are 12 residues in the CDR3. CDR3 loop: CATRDTGYEQYF. As DNA, the CDR3 is TGTGCCACCCGGGACACCGGCTACGAGCAGTACTTC.

The chain is built from TRBV19 and TRBJ1-2; D is unresolved. V was clipped by 6 bases and J by 7 bases, with 15 bases between them. The CDR3 is made up of 13 amino acids. The germline gives CDR1 LNHDA, CDR2 SQIVND (reference sequence). The CDR3 region has the DNA TGTGCCAGTAGAGGTCGGGGAGGCATTGGCTACACCTTC. Protein: CASRGRGGIGYTF.

This clone has a handful of counts. This rearrangement joins TRBV5-1 to TRBJ2-7; 8 bases align to TRBD1. J was trimmed by 3 bases and V by 5 bases; bases with no gene match: 4. CDR1 is SGHRS, CDR2 YFSETQ, per germline. The CDR3 has 13 amino acids. The CDR3 coding sequence is TGCGCCAGCAGAACGGGACAGGACTACGAGCAGTACTTC. Translated: CASRTGQDYEQYF.

The chain couples TRBV24-1 to TRBJ1-5; D is perhaps TRBD1 (6 bases). CDR3 length equals 16 residues. Germline lookup yields CDR1 KGHDR and CDR2 SFDVKD. V lost 4 bases to trimming and J lost 0 bases, with 12 bases between them. The CDR3 DNA reads TGTGCCACCAGTGACAAACAGGGCCCTAGCAATCAGCCCCAGCATTTT. Its protein is CATSDKQGPSNQPQHF.

This chain joins TRBV7-8 and TRBJ2-2, with D uncertain. Germline V gene data show CDR1 as SGHVS and CDR2 as FQNEAQ. V dropped 4 bases and J dropped 7 bases, with 13 bases sitting between them. There are 14 residues in the CDR3. CDR3 loop: CASSSQPLGGELFF. DNA of the CDR3: TGTGCCAGCAGCTCCCAGCCTCTCGGCGGGGAGCTGTTTTTT.

The chain carries TRBV9 and TRBJ2-5; D gene unclear. Germline values: CDR1 SGDLS, CDR2 YYNGEE. This CDR3 is built from 15 residues. Between the trimmed V and J ends, which lost 4 bases and 4 bases, there was a span of 17 bases. The CDR3 protein is CASSPNAGLRETQYF. The CDR3 DNA follows: TGTGCCAGCAGCCCAAACGCCGGGTTGCGAGAGACCCAGTACTTC.

This rearrangement joins TRBV6-6 to TRBJ1-1, with D possibly TRBD1 on 5 matching bases. CDR1 is MNHNY, CDR2 SVGAGI, per germline (reference sequence). This CDR3 region has 15 residues. V lost 2 bases, J lost 6 bases, and 16 bases lay in between. CDR3 DNA sequence: TGTGCCAGCAGTTACCCCTGGTCGGGGACTGCTGAAGCTTTCTTT. This encodes CASSYPWSGTAEAFF.

The gene calls are TRBV18 and TRBJ2-3, with D uncertain. The length of the CDR3 is 15 residues. Trimming removed 3 bases at V and 2 bases at J, with 12 bases between. Germline V lookup: CDR1 KGHSH, CDR2 LQKENI. The chain's CDR3 is CASSPPGRSTDTQYF. The CDR3 bases are TGTGCCAGCTCACCGCCGGGCAGGTCCACAGATACGCAGTATTTT.

The genes are TRBV6-2 or TRBV6-3 and TRBJ1-3; TRBD1 might be the D (6 bases). The CDR3 spans 16 residues. Germline V gene lookup returns CDR1 MNHEY and CDR2 SVGEGT. V lost 6 bases to trimming and J lost 4 bases, with 19 bases between them. In nucleotides, the CDR3 is TGTGCCAGCAGCCCCAGTTGGGGGCGCGGAGGAAACACCATATATTTT. Amino acids: CASSPSWGRGGNTIYF.

This clone was detected many times. The J gene is TRBJ1-2, the V gene TRBV10-3; 8 bases are shared with TRBD1. Losses at the gene ends were 0 bases for V and 6 bases for J; bases not matched to a gene: 6. This CDR3 has 15 amino acids. Germline V CDR1 and CDR2: ENHRY, SYGVKD. The CDR3 loop is CAISESYQGADGYTF. In DNA, the CDR3 is TGTGCCATCAGTGAGTCGTATCAGGGGGCGGATGGCTACACCTTC.